Presented here are 31 T cell receptor beta chains from one specimen sequenced in a study of shared clonotypes between healthy human individuals. Clones were sequenced by immunoSEQ multiplex PCR, and TCRdb holds only the in-frame ones, with some missing. Among 1,500,000 or so clones listed, around 98.5% were seen once. Sequenced sample: naive CD4+ T cells sorted from blood. Subset here: CD45RA+ positively selected. The receptor source for this set is a man younger than 40 in good health.

The rearrangement links TRBV19 to TRBJ1-5, with no clear D. The germline CDR1 and CDR2 sequences are LNHDA and SQIVND (reference sequence). The CDR3 sequence is 17 residues long. V was trimmed by 2 bases and J by 1 base, leaving 15 bases between them. The CDR3 region is CASSITELGPSNQPQHF. CDR3 nucleotides: TGTGCCAGTAGTATAACTGAACTGGGTCCAAGCAATCAGCCCCAGCATTTT.

Comment on this clone: The junction does not match germline at one end; this may be a read error. The rearrangement links TRBV7-7 to TRBJ2-2, with a possible D match to TRBD2 (6 bases). The CDR3 is 14 residues long. Germline loops: CDR1 SSHAT, CDR2 FNYEAQ (reference sequence). The CDR3 sequence: CASSLGGYPGELFF. CDR3 nucleotides: TGTGCTAGCAGCTTAGGAGGGTATCCCGGGGAGCTGTTTTTT.

This rearrangement joins TRBV2 to TRBJ1-5; D is perhaps TRBD1 (5 bases). CDR1 is SNHLY, CDR2 FYNNEI, per germline. V dropped 4 bases and J dropped 2 bases, with 15 bases sitting between them. The CDR3 consists of 16 residues. The CDR3 DNA reads as TGTGCCAGCAGTGCGGGGCGCATGAGGGGCAATCAGCCCCAGCATTTT. Translating it yields CASSAGRMRGNQPQHF.

The chain carries TRBV30 and TRBJ2-1, with a weak D call TRBD2 (6 bases). This CDR3 is 11 amino acids long. V gave up 8 bases and J gave up 10 bases, with 15 bases separating them. Germline values: CDR1 GTSNPN, CDR2 SVGIG (reference sequence). The CDR3 sequence: CARERGGEQFF. The CDR3 nucleotides read TGTGCCCGGGAGAGAGGTGGCGAGCAGTTCTTC.

In DNA, the CDR3 is TGTGCCAGCAGTTTATACGGGCTGGATTCCTACGAGCAGTACTTC. The encoded protein is CASSLYGLDSYEQYF. The chain links TRBV27 to TRBJ2-7; D is ambiguous. CDR1 and CDR2 (germline): MNHEY, SMNVEV (reference sequence). Trimming removed 1 base from V and 1 base from J, with 11 bases in between. This CDR3 is 15 amino acids long.

In regard to this clone: Other nucleotide sequences in the sample specify the same CDR3. The V call is TRBV11-3, the J call TRBJ2-5; D not resolved. Germline V gives CDR1 SGHNT, CDR2 YENEEA. This CDR3 is built from 13 residues. Between the trimmed V and J ends, which lost 1 base and 3 bases, there was a span of 6 bases. The CDR3 loop is CASSLGPEETQYF. DNA for the CDR3: TGTGCCAGCAGCTTAGGTCCAGAAGAGACCCAGTACTTC.

The chain links TRBV5-5 to TRBJ2-7; D remains unclear. The germline V gene encodes CDR1 SGHKS and CDR2 YYEKEE (reference sequence). The ends were cut back, 0 bases at V and 6 bases at J, with 7 bases in the middle. CDR3 size: 12 residues. The chain's CDR3 is CASSLVPVEQYF. The CDR3 DNA reads TGTGCCAGCAGCTTGGTCCCGGTCGAGCAGTACTTC.

This chain connects TRBV7-8 to TRBJ2-1; tentative D call: TRBD2 (5 bases). V lost 5 bases and J 6 bases, leaving 11 bases between the germline ends. Germline CDR1 and CDR2: SGHVS and FQNEAQ. The CDR3 consists of 13 residues. This CDR3 is CASSLGSVNEQFF. CDR3 nucleotide sequence: TGTGCCAGCAGCCTAGGGAGTGTCAATGAGCAGTTCTTC.

This sequence joins TRBV27 and TRBJ1-2, with a possible D match to TRBD1 (6 bases). Germline V gives CDR1 MNHEY, CDR2 SMNVEV (reference sequence). Trimming stripped 1 base from V and 4 bases from J, with 13 bases between. This CDR3 spans 15 amino acids. The CDR3 protein is CASSLLGRGGYGYTF. The CDR3 DNA reads TGTGCCAGCAGTTTATTGGGCAGGGGAGGCTATGGCTACACCTTC.

A word on this clone: The sample has other DNA sequences that encode this CDR3 too. V gene TRBV9 combines with J gene TRBJ2-2, with no clear D. Between the trimmed V and J ends, which lost 0 bases and 1 base, there was a span of 7 bases. Germline-derived CDR1 and CDR2 are SGDLS and YYNGEE. This CDR3 has 15 residues. In nucleotides, the CDR3 is TGTGCCAGCAGCGTAGGGGGTAGGAACACCGGGGAGCTGTTTTTT. Amino acids: CASSVGGRNTGELFF.

V gene TRBV27 combines with J gene TRBJ2-2; D remains unclear. The CDR3 is 18 residues long. Germline V gene data show CDR1 as MNHEY and CDR2 as SMNVEV (reference sequence). The V end lost 4 bases, the J end lost 1 base, and 19 bases lay between the germline ends. The CDR3, as DNA: TGTGCCAGCAGTTCCCAATTCAAACCCCACATGAACACCGGGGAGCTGTTTTTT. This gives the protein CASSSQFKPHMNTGELFF.

In regard to this clone: Other DNA sequences within the sample encode an identical CDR3. The chain is built from TRBV14 and TRBJ2-7, with D hard to call. The CDR3 extends over 11 amino acids. CDR1 and CDR2 from the germline V gene are SGHDN and FVKESK. V lost 3 bases and J lost 4, with 4 bases in between. CDR3 bases: TGTGCCAGCAGCCACTTTTACGAGCAGTACTTC. As protein: CASSHFYEQYF.

The J gene is TRBJ2-7, the V gene TRBV18, with TRBD1 matching 8 bases. The CDR3 contains 14 residues. Germline V lookup: CDR1 KGHSH, CDR2 LQKENI. Trimming at V came to 4 bases and at J to 7 bases, leaving 9 bases not matched to a gene. This CDR3 reads CASSRMDRAGEQYF. CDR3 coding DNA: TGTGCCAGCTCACGCATGGACAGGGCGGGGGAGCAGTACTTC.

With regard to this clone: The same CDR3 can be traced to other DNA sequences in this sample. The rearrangement joins TRBV9 to TRBJ2-7; 9 bases fit TRBD2. Germline CDR1 SGDLS, CDR2 YYNGEE. Losses at the gene ends were 5 bases for V and 2 bases for J; bases not matched to a gene: 5. The CDR3 is 14 amino acids. The CDR3 DNA sequence: TGTGCCAGCAGTCCTAGCGGGACCACCTACGAGCAGTACTTC. Protein product: CASSPSGTTYEQYF.

This chain joins TRBV7-8 and TRBJ2-7, with 12 bases matching TRBD1. The CDR3 is 14 residues long. Germline-derived CDR1 and CDR2 are SGHVS and FQNEAQ. With V trimmed by 3 bases and J by 7 bases, 4 bases remained unmatched. CDR3 coding DNA: TGTGCCAGCAGCTTGGGACAGGGGGCTTGGGAGCAGTACTTC. This sequence encodes CASSLGQGAWEQYF.

The chain employs TRBV27 and TRBJ2-1; maybe TRBD1 (5 bases). Germline values: CDR1 MNHEY, CDR2 SMNVEV (reference sequence). V gave up 6 bases and J gave up 11 bases, with 8 bases separating them. The CDR3 contains 10 residues. CDR3: CASRGPKQFF. In DNA, the CDR3 is TGTGCCAGCAGGGGGCCAAAGCAGTTCTTC.

This chain joins TRBV29-1 and TRBJ1-1, with 9 bases aligning to TRBD1. This CDR3 region has 13 residues. Germline CDR1 and CDR2: SQVTM and ANQGSEA. After removal of 6 bases from V and 5 bases from J, the junction contained 7 bases not matched to a gene. CDR3 sequence reads: CSVHRGRGTEAFF. CDR3 nucleotide sequence: TGCAGCGTGCACAGGGGGCGGGGGACTGAAGCTTTCTTT.

This clone was observed a single time. The chain recombines TRBV12-5 with TRBJ2-6; D call uncertain. The CDR3 runs 13 residues. Trimming removed 5 bases from V and 1 base from J, with 3 bases in between. Germline CDR1 is LGHNT and CDR2 is FRNRAP. The CDR3 loop is CASGASGANVLTF. The CDR3 nucleotides are TGTGCTAGTGGTGCGTCTGGGGCCAACGTCCTGACTTTC.

The CDR3 reads CASSSGLAGYTGELFF. The CDR3 DNA reads TGTGCCAGCAGCTCCGGACTAGCGGGATACACCGGGGAGCTGTTTTTT. The chain links TRBV9 to TRBJ2-2, with TRBD2 identical over 12 bases. The CDR3 spans 16 residues. Germline lookup yields CDR1 SGDLS and CDR2 YYNGEE. V dropped 4 bases and J dropped 3; count of bases not matched to a gene: 4. Full variable domain (outside the CDR3, taken from reference TRBV9 and TRBJ2-2): DSGVTQTPKHLITATGQRVTLRCSPRSGDLSVYWYQQSLDQGLQFLIQYYNGEERAKGNILERFSAQQFPDLHSELNLSSLELGDSALYFCASSSGLAGYTGELFFGEGSRLTVL.

This clone appeared once. This chain uses TRBV28 with TRBJ2-4; no definite D call. The V end was cut by 4 bases, the J end by 0 bases, with 16 bases between. The CDR3 extends over 17 amino acids. Germline CDR1 MDHEN, CDR2 SYDVKM. The CDR3 reads CASSSTRLLLAKNIQYF. Written as DNA, the CDR3 is TGTGCCAGCAGTTCTACAAGACTCCTTCTAGCCAAAAACATTCAGTACTTC.

The chain employs TRBV7-9 and TRBJ2-1; weak D call: TRBD1 (5 bases). This CDR3 is 15 amino acids long. Germline CDR1 SEHNR, CDR2 FQNEAQ (reference sequence). The V gene lost 6 bases and the J gene lost 1 base, with 13 bases spanning the gap. This CDR3 reads CASSAVKGSYNEQFF. The CDR3 DNA reads as TGTGCCAGCAGTGCGGTCAAGGGGTCCTACAATGAGCAGTTCTTC.

The chain is built from TRBV25-1 and TRBJ1-2, with D possibly being TRBD1 (5 bases). Germline V gene sequence: CDR1 MGHDK, CDR2 SYGVNS. The CDR3 runs to 15 residues. Trimming left V 4 bases short and J 1 base short, with 13 bases between. The chain's CDR3 is CASSAGTGLNYGYTF. CDR3 DNA sequence: TGTGCCAGCAGTGCCGGGACGGGACTTAACTATGGCTACACCTTC.

The chain couples TRBV7-9 to TRBJ2-1; perhaps D is TRBD1 or TRBD2 (5 bases each). Germline lookup yields CDR1 SEHNR and CDR2 FQNEAQ (reference sequence). The ends were cut back, 5 bases at V and 5 bases at J, with 22 bases in the middle. This CDR3 has 17 residues. CDR3 bases: TGTGCCAGCAGCACCGACCACGGGGCAGGGTGGAACAATGAGCAGTTCTTC. Translation gives CASSTDHGAGWNNEQFF.

The rearrangement links TRBV5-1 to TRBJ2-4; tentative D call: TRBD2 (6 bases). In germline, CDR1 is SGHRS, CDR2 YFSETQ. This CDR3 has 14 residues. The V end lost 2 bases, the J end lost 10 bases, and 16 bases lay between the germline ends. For the CDR3, the DNA is TGCGCCAGCAGCTTAACGCCGCGCGGGGATATTCAGTACTTC. It is translated as CASSLTPRGDIQYF.

The V call is TRBV5-4, the J call TRBJ2-3; no clear D. V lost 5 bases to trimming and J lost 2 bases, with 9 bases between them. CDR1 SGHNT and CDR2 YYREEE come from the germline V gene (reference sequence). This CDR3 has 13 residues. The CDR3 region is CASSPRITDTQYF. Written as DNA, the CDR3 is TGTGCCAGCAGTCCCCGGATCACAGATACGCAGTATTTT.

The gene calls are TRBV27 and TRBJ2-2; D possibly uses TRBD1 or TRBD2 (6 bases each). Trimming stripped 9 bases from V and 6 bases from J, with 11 bases between. Germline CDR1 is MNHEY and CDR2 is SMNVEV (reference sequence). There are 12 residues in the CDR3. The CDR3 here is CASIGGSGELFF. CDR3 DNA: TGTGCCAGTATCGGGGGCTCCGGGGAGCTGTTTTTT.

J is TRBJ2-3 and V is TRBV27, with TRBD1 matching 7 bases. V was pared by 6 bases and J by 0 bases, with 12 bases of the junction left unmatched. In germline, CDR1 is MNHEY, CDR2 SMNVEV (reference sequence). The CDR3 extends over 17 amino acids. CDR3 residues: CASSTGAKTGSTDTQYF. As DNA, the CDR3 is TGTGCCAGCAGCACAGGGGCTAAAACTGGGAGCACAGATACGCAGTATTTT.

This clone was observed a single time. Within the sample, other DNA sequences also encode this same CDR3. CDR3 region: CASSPDQPQHF. The DNA of the CDR3 is TGTGCCAGCTCCCCCGATCAGCCCCAGCATTTT. V usage is TRBV28 and J usage is TRBJ1-5; D gene ambiguous. Germline loops: CDR1 MDHEN, CDR2 SYDVKM. V shed 8 bases and J shed 5 bases, with 7 bases lying between them. This CDR3 region has 11 residues.

The chain has TRBV7-2 and TRBJ1-1; TRBD1 aligns across 10 bases. Trimming took 4 bases from V and 5 from J; bases not matched to a gene: 4. Germline CDR1 and CDR2: SGHTA and FQGNSA. The CDR3 runs 14 residues. The DNA for the CDR3 is TGTGCCAGCAGCTCCCGGGACAGGGGAACTGAAGCTTTCTTT. Translating it yields CASSSRDRGTEAFF.

The rearrangement joins TRBV10-3 to TRBJ2-3; 14 nucleotides agree with TRBD2. V lost 10 bases, J lost 4 bases, and 4 bases stayed unmatched. Germline CDR1 is ENHRY and CDR2 is SYGVKD. The CDR3 loop spans 14 amino acids. The CDR3 DNA sequence: TGTGCCACCATGGGACTAGCGGGAGCAGATACGCAGTATTTT. Residues: CATMGLAGADTQYF.

The CDR3 is CASSSRYDSYEQYF. The CDR3, as DNA: TGCGCCAGCAGCTCCCGATACGACTCCTACGAGCAGTACTTC. The chain joins TRBV5-1 to TRBJ2-7; D gene ambiguous. Germline CDR1 is SGHRS and CDR2 is YFSETQ. The CDR3 has 14 amino acids. Trimming took 3 bases from V and 0 from J, leaving 10 bases between them.